A single T cell receptor (beta chain) is shown here with its context. The entry originates in a study of cytomegalovirus exposure and HLA in healthy donors. Both 60 Vbeta primers and 13 Jbeta primers went into the PCR. Using immunoSEQ multiplex PCR, the repertoire was profiled, and TCRdb retains in-frame clones only, with some absent. In the table there are under 200,000 clones, almost 85% of which are singletons. CDR1 DFQATT and CDR2 SNEGSKA come from the germline V gene (reference sequence). Trimming pared 5 bases from V and 8 bases from J, leaving 13 bases between. This CDR3 is built from 11 residues.

The chain recombines TRBV20-1 with TRBJ2-7; possible D gene TRBD1, 5 bases. The source of this sequence is a boy aged 2-9 years in good health and CMV-seronegative. Source material: PBMCs. Here the CDR3 DNA reads TGCAGTGCTGGTATTCAGGGCAAGCAGTACTTC. Translation gives CSAGIQGKQYF.